This T cell receptor beta chain was sequenced during a study of T cells in Graves' hyperthyroidism and ophthalmopathy. Any patient presenting with uncontrolled infection, other autoimmune disease, pregnancy or lactation was left out. Amplified TCR beta CDR3 regions derived from RNA transcripts. First-round RT-PCR with HTBI primers amplified the TCR CDR3 region. MiXCR, run by TCRdb on the multiplex PCR reads, gives a single entry per CDR3 protein. The table shows under 400,000 distinct CDR3 sequences, with around a sixth occurring only once. Germline V lookup: CDR1 SGDLS, CDR2 YYNGEE. V gave up 0 bases and J gave up 1 base, with 16 bases separating them. This CDR3 comprises 17 residues.

The sequence was collected from a woman aged 45-65 years with Graves' hyperthyroidism. This sequence joins TRBV9 and TRBJ1-1; the D gene is possibly TRBD1 (5 bases). The source material was blood. The CDR3 nucleotides are TGTGCCAGCAGCGTAGAGGAGGGGTTTATGGGGAACACTGAAGCTTTCTTT. Amino acid sequence: CASSVEEGFMGNTEAFF.